This TCR beta chain is drawn from a study of T cells in Graves' hyperthyroidism and ophthalmopathy. Overall study context: Initial diagnosis, before any treatment, was when peripheral blood was collected.

Cells are PBMCs isolated from over 7.5 ml of fresh blood. TCR beta CDR3 regions were amplified from RNA. Using the HTBI primer set, a first-round RT-PCR was run on the TCR CDR3. TCRdb re-derived calls from the multiplex PCR reads in MiXCR, one entry per CDR3 protein. The sample shows 200,000 to 250,000 distinct CDR3 sequences, approximately 16% of them seen only once. This clonotype showed up many times. V lost 4 bases, J lost 11 bases, and 13 bases stayed unmatched. This CDR3 is 15 amino acids long. The rearrangement joins TRBV12-3 or TRBV12-4 to TRBJ1-4; 7 positions agree with TRBD1. The sequenced material came from blood. This receptor was taken from a woman aged 45-59 years with Graves' hyperthyroidism. The CDR3 here is CASSSNRQGAPKLFF. DNA for the CDR3: TGTGCCAGCAGTTCCAACCGACAGGGCGCGCCTAAACTGTTTTTT.